The clone carrying this T cell receptor beta chain was counted ten times or more. Its antigen is as yet unknown. The CDR3 spans 16 residues. Deletions cut 3 bases from V and 1 base from J, with 19 bases between. Germline assignment: CDR1 SQVTM and CDR2 ANQGSEA. This entry comes from a study of regulatory T cells in long-lasting Graves disease. Across the study: Persistent cases were those of Graves' disease that involved over 5 years of antithyroid drugs with positive TSH receptor antibodies.

Both iRepertoire HTBI primers and Arm-PCR of CDR3 regions were used to build the TCR beta libraries. Authors' methods: Among the samples, roughly 65 TRBV and 14 TRBJ segments were identified. TCRdb called the multiplex PCR reads again in MiXCR, with one record for every CDR3 protein. TCRdb assigned the V and J calls; the authors' analysis was not used. The table has 390,000 or so distinct CDR3 sequences, approximately 25% seen once; the top ten hold around 30%. Specified time point: persistent/refractory GD, antithyroid drugs over 5 years with positive TRAb. After RNA was extracted from PBMCs, the TCR library was made from it. General observations from the study: With persistent disease, TRBV28, TRBJ1-2 and TRBJ2-5 were the favored segments. Peripheral blood was the sole material, not thyroid tissue.

This receptor was taken from a woman in her thirties or forties with Graves disease. Sequenced here: peripheral blood mononuclear cells (PBMCs), sampled when the disease was refractory, from a patient treated with antithyroid drugs. The chain employs TRBV29-1 and TRBJ2-7, with D possibly being TRBD2 (6 bases). Written as DNA, the CDR3 is TGCAGCGTTGAGGAGCATAGCGGTCCGCGGTCCTACGAGCAGTACTTC. This encodes CSVEEHSGPRSYEQYF.